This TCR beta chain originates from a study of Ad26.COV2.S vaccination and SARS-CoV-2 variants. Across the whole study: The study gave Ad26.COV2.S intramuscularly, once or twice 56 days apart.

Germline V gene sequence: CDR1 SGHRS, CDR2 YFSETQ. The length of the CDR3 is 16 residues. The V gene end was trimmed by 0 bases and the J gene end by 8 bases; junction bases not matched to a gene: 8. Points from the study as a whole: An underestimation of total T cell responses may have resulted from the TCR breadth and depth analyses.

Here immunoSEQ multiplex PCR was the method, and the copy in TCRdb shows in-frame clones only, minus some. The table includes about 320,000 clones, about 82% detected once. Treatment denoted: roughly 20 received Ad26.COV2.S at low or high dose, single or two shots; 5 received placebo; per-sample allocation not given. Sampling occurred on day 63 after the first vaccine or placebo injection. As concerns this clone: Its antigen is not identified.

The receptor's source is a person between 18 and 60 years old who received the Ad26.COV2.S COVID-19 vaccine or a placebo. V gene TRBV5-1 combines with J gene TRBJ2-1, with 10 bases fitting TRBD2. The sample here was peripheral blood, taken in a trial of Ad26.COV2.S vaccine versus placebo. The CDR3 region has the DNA TGCGCCAGCAGCTTGGCCGCGGCTAGCGGGGGCTATGAGCAGTTCTTC. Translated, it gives CASSLAAASGGYEQFF.